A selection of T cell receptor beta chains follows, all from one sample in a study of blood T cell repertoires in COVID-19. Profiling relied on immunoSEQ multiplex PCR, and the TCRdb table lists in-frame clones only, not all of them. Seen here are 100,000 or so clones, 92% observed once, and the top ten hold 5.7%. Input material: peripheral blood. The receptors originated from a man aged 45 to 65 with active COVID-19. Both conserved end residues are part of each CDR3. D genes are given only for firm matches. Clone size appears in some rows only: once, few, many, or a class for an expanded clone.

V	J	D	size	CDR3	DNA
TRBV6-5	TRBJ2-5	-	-	CASASGLRQETQYF	TGTGCCAGCGCCTCGGGACTCCGCCAAGAGACCCAGTACTTC
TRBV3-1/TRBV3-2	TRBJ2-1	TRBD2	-	CASSHLLAGWRPLYNEQFF	TGTGCCAGCAGCCACCTACTAGCGGGATGGCGCCCTCTCTACAATGAGCAGTTCTTC
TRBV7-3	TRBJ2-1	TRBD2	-	CASSLTRTSGYNEQFF	TGTGCCAGCAGCTTAACTAGGACTAGCGGCTACAATGAGCAGTTCTTC
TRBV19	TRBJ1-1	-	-	CASSTTGLRTEAFF	TGTGCCAGTAGCACCACAGGGCTTCGCACTGAAGCTTTCTTT
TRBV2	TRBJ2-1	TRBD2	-	CASTGGSGYNEQFF	TGTGCCAGCACGGGCGGGAGTGGGTACAATGAGCAGTTCTTC
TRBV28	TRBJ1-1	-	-	CASSRGTNTEAFF	TGTGCCAGCAGTAGGGGCACGAACACTGAAGCTTTCTTT
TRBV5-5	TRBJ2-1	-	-	CASSLDRAANEQFF	TGTGCCAGCAGCTTGGACAGGGCGGCCAATGAGCAGTTCTTC
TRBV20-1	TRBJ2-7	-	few	CSASSGSIEQYF	TGCAGTGCTAGTTCCGGGAGTATCGAGCAGTACTTC
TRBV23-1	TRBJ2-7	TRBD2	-	CASSAPRLAGILSSYEQYF	TGCGCCAGCAGTGCCCCCCGGCTAGCGGGTATACTTAGCTCCTACGAGCAGTACTTC
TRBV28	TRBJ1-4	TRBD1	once	CASIPGQGLNEKLFF	TGTGCCAGCATTCCTGGACAGGGATTAAATGAAAAACTGTTTTTT
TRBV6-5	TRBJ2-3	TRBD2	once	CASTPGGSRADTQYF	TGTGCCAGCACCCCGGGGGGGAGCAGGGCAGATACGCAGTATTTT
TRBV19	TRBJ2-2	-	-	CASSVFGINTGELFF	TGTGCCAGTAGTGTTTTCGGGATCAACACCGGGGAGCTGTTTTTT
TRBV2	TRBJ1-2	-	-	CASIIGGIYGYTF	TGTGCCAGCATCATCGGAGGCATCTATGGCTACACCTTC
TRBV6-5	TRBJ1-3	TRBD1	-	CASRMGQGNTIYF	TGTGCCAGCAGGATGGGACAGGGAAACACCATATATTTT
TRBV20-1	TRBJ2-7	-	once	CSAQTVNEQYF	TGCAGTGCCCAGACAGTAAACGAGCAGTACTTC
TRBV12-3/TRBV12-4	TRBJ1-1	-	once	CASGRTANTEAFF	TGTGCCAGCGGAAGGACAGCTAACACTGAAGCTTTCTTT
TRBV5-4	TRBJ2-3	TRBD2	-	CASSGRGLAGGPHTQYF	TGTGCCAGCAGCGGACGAGGGCTAGCGGGAGGGCCTCATACGCAGTATTTT